The clone carrying this T cell receptor beta chain was detected many times. These data are taken from a study of identical twins. From the 5' RACE reads, TCRdb called clonotypes with MiXCR, one entry per CDR3 protein. The sample yields roughly 710,000 distinct CDR3 sequences, roughly 6.2% seen once. All donors comprised healthy Caucasians. Germline lookup yields CDR1 MNHEY and CDR2 SVGEGT. Trimming removed 5 bases from V and 1 base from J, with 15 bases in between. The CDR3 has 16 residues. The sample comprised naive T cells sorted from blood. The gene calls are TRBV6-2 or TRBV6-3 and TRBJ2-1; possibly TRBD2 for D (6 bases). The receptor comes from a man between 18 and 29 years old in good health. The CDR3 DNA is TGTGCCAGCAGTGACCAGACTAGACGTTCCTACAATGAGCAGTTCTTC. Translating gives CASSDQTRRSYNEQFF.